The 20 T cell receptor beta chains listed next were all sequenced from one sample in a study of beta chain features in type 1 diabetes. Expressed TCRB transcripts were sequenced because the entire RNA isolate underwent reverse transcription. Using immunoSEQ multiplex PCR, the repertoire was profiled, and TCRdb retains in-frame clones only, with some absent. The sample includes 600,000 or so clones, over 12% seen only once; the top ten take nearly 0.04%. Which antigens these TCRs recognize remains unknown. Study-wide results and limits: The study found moderately but significantly shorter TCRB CDR3s in all four CD4+ subsets of Type 1 diabetes patients.

Sequencing input: naive CD4+ T cells from blood. These TCRs come from a man between 18 and 35 years old with type 1 diabetes.

The CDR3 loop is CSVWGVTAFF. The CDR3 DNA is TGCAGTGTGTGGGGGGTTACCGCTTTCTTT. The chain recombines TRBV20-1 with TRBJ1-1; tentatively, D is TRBD1 (5 bases). CDR3 length equals 10 residues. Germline V gene lookup returns CDR1 DFQATT and CDR2 SNEGSKA (reference sequence). The V gene lost 7 bases and the J gene lost 11 bases, with 14 bases spanning the gap.

The chain links TRBV7-6 to TRBJ2-1, with 9 nucleotides matching TRBD1. This CDR3 comprises 16 residues. V lost 3 bases to trimming and J lost 5 bases; unmatched junction nucleotides: 8. Looked up from germline, CDR1 is SGHVS and CDR2 is FNYEAQ. The CDR3 DNA is TGTGCCAGCAGCTTGGGACAGGGAGGATCAAACAATGAGCAGTTCTTC. Its protein product is CASSLGQGGSNNEQFF.

This clone was recorded a few times. This sample includes further DNA sequences coding for the same CDR3. The J gene is TRBJ2-2, the V gene TRBV30, with no clear D. The CDR3 covers 14 residues. Germline loops: CDR1 GTSNPN, CDR2 SVGIG (reference sequence). Trimming took off 0 bases at V and 1 base at J, with 6 bases between the two ends. The CDR3 loop is CAWSVSLNTGELFF. The CDR3 DNA reads TGTGCCTGGAGTGTGTCATTGAACACCGGGGAGCTGTTTTTT.

There are a few counts of this clone. The rearrangement joins TRBV6-5 to TRBJ1-5; D gene unclear. The ends were cut back, 0 bases at V and 0 bases at J, with 6 bases in the middle. Germline CDR1 MNHEY, CDR2 SVGAGI. The CDR3 runs 15 residues. The CDR3 loop is CASSYSGISNQPQHF. In nucleotides, the CDR3 is TGTGCCAGCAGTTACTCTGGGATTAGCAATCAGCCCCAGCATTTT.

This clone was counted only a few times. The chain couples TRBV7-2 to TRBJ1-5; D is perhaps TRBD1 (5 bases). V lost 4 bases to trimming and J lost 5 bases, with 15 bases between them. CDR1 and CDR2 from the germline V gene are SGHTA and FQGNSA. CDR3 size: 15 residues. CDR3 region: CASSSKRAGDQPQHF. CDR3 bases: TGTGCCAGCAGCTCAAAAAGGGCGGGGGATCAGCCCCAGCATTTT.

V is TRBV6-5 and J is TRBJ2-1, with D possibly TRBD2 on 5 matching bases. The ends were cut back, 0 bases at V and 0 bases at J, with 6 bases in the middle. The germline CDR1 and CDR2 sequences are MNHEY and SVGAGI. The CDR3 loop spans 15 amino acids. The CDR3 DNA follows: TGTGCCAGCAGTTACTCCGGGGTCTCCTACAATGAGCAGTTCTTC. This encodes CASSYSGVSYNEQFF.

This clone showed up just a few times. The chain is built from TRBV7-9 and TRBJ2-3; the D gene is possibly TRBD1 (5 bases). Germline loops: CDR1 SEHNR, CDR2 FQNEAQ (reference sequence). V lost 1 base, J lost 6 bases, and 17 bases lay in between. The CDR3 loop spans 16 amino acids. Here the CDR3 DNA reads TGTGCCAGCAGCTTAGGGCATAGGGGTTTTATGGATACGCAGTATTTT. As protein: CASSLGHRGFMDTQYF. Variable domain in full (rest from reference TRBV7-9 and TRBJ2-3): DTGVSQNPRHKITKRGQNVTFRCDPISEHNRLYWYRQTLGQGPEFLTYFQNEAQLEKSRLLSDRFSAERPKGSFSTLEIQRTEQGDSAMYLCASSLGHRGFMDTQYFGPGTRLTVL.

This clone was counted only a few times. This chain links TRBV5-4 with TRBJ2-1; 15 positions match TRBD2. V shed 4 bases and J 5 bases; nucleotides not matched to a gene: 1. CDR1 is SGHNT, CDR2 YYREEE, per germline (reference sequence). This CDR3 spans 15 amino acids. Here the CDR3 reads CASSRTSGGDNEQFF. The CDR3 nucleotides are TGTGCCAGCAGCCGGACTAGCGGGGGGGACAATGAGCAGTTCTTC.

This sequence joins TRBV7-9 and TRBJ2-1, with TRBD2 as a possible D gene (5 bases). Looked up from germline, CDR1 is SEHNR and CDR2 is FQNEAQ (reference sequence). Deletions cut 3 bases from V and 6 bases from J, with 9 bases between. The CDR3 runs 13 residues. The CDR3 bases are TGTGCCAGCAGCTTCGAGGGTTTCAATGAGCAGTTCTTC. Protein sequence: CASSFEGFNEQFF.

The rearrangement joins TRBV6-5 to TRBJ2-3; D might be TRBD2 (5 bases). The CDR3 totals 14 residues. V was cut by 6 bases and J by 3 bases, with 13 bases left in between. CDR1 and CDR2 from the germline V gene are MNHEY and SVGAGI. CDR3 nucleotides: TGTGCCAGCAGCGCGGGCCCGCAGACAGATACGCAGTATTTT. This sequence encodes CASSAGPQTDTQYF.

A remark on this clone: The same CDR3 also results from other DNA sequences found in this sample. V and J are TRBV7-2 and TRBJ1-5, with D hard to call. The CDR3 consists of 13 residues. In germline, CDR1 is SGHTA, CDR2 FQGNSA. Deletions cut 3 bases from V and 4 bases from J, with 7 bases between. CDR3 sequence: CASSLSGNQPQHF. The CDR3 coding sequence is TGTGCCAGCAGCTTGAGCGGGAATCAGCCCCAGCATTTT.

This clone appeared a few times. This rearrangement joins TRBV30 to TRBJ2-2; 7 positions agree with TRBD2. V lost 3 bases, J lost 6 bases, and 7 bases stayed unmatched. Germline V gene data show CDR1 as GTSNPN and CDR2 as SVGIG (reference sequence). The CDR3 totals 14 residues. CDR3 protein: CAWSPVAGPGELFF. The CDR3 DNA follows: TGTGCCTGGAGCCCGGTAGCGGGTCCCGGGGAGCTGTTTTTT.

This sequence joins TRBV7-9 and TRBJ1-3, with a weak D call TRBD1 (5 bases). Germline assignment: CDR1 SEHNR and CDR2 FQNEAQ (reference sequence). CDR3 size: 15 residues. V shed 3 bases and J shed 3 bases, with 12 bases lying between them. CDR3 loop: CASSLGQGFGNTIYF. The CDR3 nucleotides read TGTGCCAGCAGCTTGGGGCAGGGTTTTGGAAACACCATATATTTT.

This clone was detected only a few times. This chain uses TRBV7-9 with TRBJ2-5; D is uncertain. V lost 6 bases and J 2 bases, leaving 10 bases between the germline ends. The germline V gene encodes CDR1 SEHNR and CDR2 FQNEAQ (reference sequence). CDR3 length: 13 amino acids. The CDR3 DNA follows: TGTGCCAGCAGTTACAACAATCAAGAGACCCAGTACTTC. This codes for CASSYNNQETQYF.

The genes are TRBV30 and TRBJ2-2, with 7 bases matching TRBD1. The J segment lost 5 bases and the V segment lost 6 bases, leaving 6 bases of the junction unmatched. Germline V lookup: CDR1 GTSNPN, CDR2 SVGIG (reference sequence). CDR3 length: 13 amino acids. CDR3 sequence (DNA): TGTGCCTGCCAGACAGGGCGGACCGGGGAGCTGTTTTTT. Translated: CACQTGRTGELFF. Using reference TRBV30 and TRBJ2-2 for the parts outside the CDR3, the full variable domain is SQTIHQWPATLVQPVGSPLSLECTVEGTSNPNLYWYRQAAGRGLQLLFYSVGIGQISSEVPQNLSASRPQDRQFILSSKKLLLSDSGFYLCACQTGRTGELFFGEGSRLTVL.

In its sample, this clone was seen a few times. The chain has TRBV30 and TRBJ2-3; possibly TRBD2 for D (5 bases). Deletions cut 0 bases from V and 1 base from J, with 14 bases between. Germline-derived CDR1 and CDR2 are GTSNPN and SVGIG (reference sequence). This CDR3 is built from 16 residues. Written as DNA, the CDR3 is TGTGCCTGGAGTGTCGGGGTGGTCGGAGGCACAGATACGCAGTATTTT. Protein: CAWSVGVVGGTDTQYF.

This clone showed up just a few times. V usage is TRBV28 and J usage is TRBJ2-3; 11 bases are a match to TRBD2. Trimming cost V 2 bases and J 0 bases; bases outside gene matches: 1. Germline V CDR1 and CDR2: MDHEN, SYDVKM. CDR3 length: 16 residues. The CDR3 here is CASSLGTSGSTDTQYF. CDR3 bases: TGTGCCAGCAGTTTAGGGACTAGCGGAAGCACAGATACGCAGTATTTT.

Only a few counts were recorded for this clone. The V call is TRBV6-5, the J call TRBJ2-2, with a possible D match to TRBD2 (6 bases). Germline V gene sequence: CDR1 MNHEY, CDR2 SVGAGI. V lost 5 bases and J 4 bases, leaving 11 bases between the germline ends. The CDR3 extends over 14 amino acids. The CDR3, as DNA: TGTGCCAGCAGTCCCCCCGGGAGCACCGGGGAGCTGTTTTTT. Amino acid sequence: CASSPPGSTGELFF.

In its sample, this clone was seen a few times. The V and J genes are TRBV30 and TRBJ2-2; 11 bases fit TRBD2. Germline CDR1 reads GTSNPN; CDR2 reads SVGIG (reference sequence). The V segment lost 6 bases and the J segment 2 bases; nucleotides outside the gene matches: 5. This CDR3 comprises 15 residues. CDR3 sequence: CACSGLAANTGELFF. CDR3 DNA sequence: TGTGCCTGCTCGGGACTAGCGGCTAACACCGGGGAGCTGTTTTTT.

The chain is built from TRBV30 and TRBJ2-5; D is undetermined. V lost 0 bases and J lost 5, with 10 bases in between. The CDR3 has 13 residues. Germline assignment: CDR1 GTSNPN and CDR2 SVGIG (reference sequence). This CDR3 reads CAWSVLVSETQYF. CDR3 nucleotide sequence: TGTGCCTGGAGTGTACTGGTTTCGGAGACCCAGTACTTC.